The sequence of this T cell receptor beta chain was determined in a study of control samples from healthy donors and cancer patients (dated by TCRdb to about 2020). A distance of 9 bases separates the germline ends of V and J, which lose 3 bases and 6 bases respectively. The CDR3 runs 13 amino acids, cysteine and phenylalanine included. Here the CDR3 DNA is all that survives: 39 bases in frame from base 1. The receptor library was made with the immunoSEQ multiplex PCR assay. TCRdb took over this immuneACCESS table, retaining in-frame rearrangements with V and J assigned. Such tables are incomplete; in checked studies, under half of the missing clones stem from an unresolved V gene, and the remainder is unexplained. The table for this sample lists 170,000 or so clones; approximately 95% of them were counted only once. Almost 1.5% of the sample goes to the ten largest clones. To note about this clone: The specificity of this receptor is unknown. No clone much larger than this one lies a single base away; base qualities are absent. This same CDR3 is encoded by further DNA sequences in the sample.

This chain joins TRBV12-3 or TRBV12-4 to TRBJ1-5; TRBD1 is a weak D gene call, 5 bases matching. The receptor comes from a man between 18 and 29 years old in good health. The sample comprised blood. The CDR3 in this case is CASSLQGSQPQHF. The bases are TGTGCCAGCAGTTTGCAGGGCAGTCAGCCCCAGCATTTT.